This T cell receptor beta chain was observed in a study of blood T cells in healthy people across ages. This clonotype was seen many times. The antigen is undetermined. Findings of the study overall: TCR beta diversity, measured per million T cells, fell in a roughly linear way with age.

A J-beta primer mix and a sample-barcoded 5' primer were used in a second PCR of about 7 to 12 cycles. In TCRdb, the 5' RACE reads were re-called with MiXCR into one record per CDR3 protein. Of around 1,000,000 distinct CDR3 sequences listed, under 30% are singletons. The CDR3 covers 17 residues. Germline V gene data show CDR1 as MDHEN and CDR2 as SYDVKM. V was clipped by 5 bases and J by 0 bases, with 18 bases between them. A further study also used this sample, focusing on T cells of mothers and their children.

The genes are TRBV28 and TRBJ2-3; unclear D gene. This TCR derives from a girl aged 2 to 10 in good health. The sample taken for sequencing was blood. In nucleotides, the CDR3 is TGTGCCAGCAGTACGAAGCCGCGGTCCCCGAGCACAGATACGCAGTATTTT. Its translation: CASSTKPRSPSTDTQYF.